These 16 T cell receptor beta chains were sequenced from one sample in a study of human T cells and chemical hapten exposure. A single record per CDR3 protein comes from TCRdb applying MiXCR to the RACE reads. The data show fewer than 50,000 distinct CDR3 sequences, with about 4% seen just once and roughly a quarter held by the top ten. Noted time point: patch test 1, 2 weeks after DPC sensitization. The treatment denotes: therapeutic diphenylcyclopropenone sensitization with weekly scalp DPC. Someone pulled total RNA out of unfractionated whole blood. This specimen consisted of whole blood, obtained in connection with sensitization to the hapten diphenylcyclopropenone (DPC). The receptor source for this set is a middle-aged man with alopecia areata. Some clones in this sample may be carry-over from other donors' samples.

Ten or more counts support this clonotype. The rearrangement links TRBV27 to TRBJ1-6; possible D gene TRBD1, 6 bases. Germline V gene data show CDR1 as MNHEY and CDR2 as SMNVEV (reference sequence). V was cut by 7 bases and J by 9 bases, with 19 bases left in between. The CDR3 spans 15 residues. The CDR3 bases are TGTGCCAGCAACTCTCCGAGGCAGGGGCGTTCACCCCTCCACTTT. It translates to CASNSPRQGRSPLHF.

This clonotype was counted at least ten times. V and J are TRBV4-1 and TRBJ1-2; no firm D call. The germline V and J ends were trimmed by 0 bases and 4 bases, with 12 bases remaining between them. The CDR3 runs 15 residues. Germline lookup yields CDR1 MGHRA and CDR2 YSYEKL. In nucleotides, the CDR3 is TGCGCCAGCAGCCAAGACTGGCCCCTGGGCTATGGCTACACCTTC. It encodes CASSQDWPLGYGYTF.

Note on this clonotype: A single base separates this from a much larger clone, so it may be a read error. The V gene is TRBV20-1, the J gene TRBJ2-1; the match to TRBD2 covers 7 bases. CDR3 length: 16 residues. The germline V gene encodes CDR1 DFQATT and CDR2 SNEGSKA (reference sequence). This chain's CDR3 is CSARSPSGDLYNERFF. CDR3 nucleotides: TGCAGTGCTAGATCGCCAAGCGGGGATCTCTACAATGAGCGGTTCTTC.

In this sample, this clonotype turned up many times. The chain carries TRBV28 and TRBJ1-1; 7 bases are a match to TRBD1. The CDR3 covers 14 residues. V lost 3 bases, J lost 4 bases, and 5 bases stayed unmatched. The germline gives CDR1 MDHEN, CDR2 SYDVKM. The CDR3 loop reads CASSFPQGVTEAFF. CDR3 DNA sequence: TGTGCCAGCAGTTTTCCCCAGGGGGTCACTGAAGCTTTCTTT.

This clonotype was counted at least ten times. The chain joins TRBV28 to TRBJ2-7; TRBD1 aligns across 7 bases. From germline, CDR1 is MDHEN and CDR2 SYDVKM. V was pared by 9 bases and J by 3 bases, with 8 bases of the junction left unmatched. This CDR3 region has 13 residues. CDR3 in DNA: TGTGCCAGTCGTGGTGCAGGGGGCTACGAGCAGTACTTC. Amino acid sequence: CASRGAGGYEQYF.

The table lists this clonotype with many counts. The rearrangement uses TRBV29-1 and TRBJ2-7, with D hard to call. Germline CDR1 reads SQVTM; CDR2 reads ANQGSEA. With 4 bases removed from V and 5 bases from J, the gap between germline ends came to 15 bases. The CDR3 totals 13 residues. CDR3 residues: CSVVKGPMDEQYF. As DNA, the CDR3 is TGCAGCGTTGTTAAGGGTCCCATGGACGAGCAGTACTTC.

This clonotype has more than one count but fewer than ten. This chain connects TRBV28 to TRBJ1-2; 8 positions agree with TRBD1. The CDR3 runs 13 residues. V was pared by 6 bases and J by 5 bases, with 5 bases of the junction left unmatched. CDR1 MDHEN and CDR2 SYDVKM come from the germline V gene. The CDR3 DNA reads as TGTGCCAGCAGAGAGGGACAGGCTTATGGCTACACCTTC. Its translation: CASREGQAYGYTF.

This clonotype occurred many times. The chain has TRBV7-8 and TRBJ2-2; D remains unclear. Trimming shortened V by 1 base and J by 7 bases, and 4 bases separated the two germline ends. This CDR3 spans 12 amino acids. Germline values: CDR1 SGHVS, CDR2 FQNEAQ. Here the CDR3 reads CASSLEVGELFF. In nucleotides, the CDR3 is TGTGCCAGCAGCTTAGAGGTCGGGGAGCTGTTTTTT.

This clonotype was counted at least ten times. The chain couples TRBV7-9 to TRBJ2-1, with D unresolved. CDR3 length: 12 residues. V was trimmed by 1 base and J by 7 bases, leaving 5 bases between them. Per the germline V gene, CDR1 is SEHNR and CDR2 is FQNEAQ (reference sequence). The CDR3 DNA sequence: TGTGCCAGCAGCTTAGAACTTAATGAGCAGTTCTTC. This gives the protein CASSLELNEQFF.

This clonotype was picked up many times. J is TRBJ2-3 and V is TRBV18, with a possible D match to TRBD2 (5 bases). Germline CDR1 reads KGHSH; CDR2 reads LQKENI. The CDR3 totals 15 residues. V was cut by 2 bases and J by 2 bases, with 11 bases left in between. The CDR3 loop is CASSPRSLDTDTQYF. In DNA, the CDR3 is TGTGCCAGCTCACCAAGGTCACTAGACACAGATACGCAGTATTTT.

This clonotype was recorded many times. This sequence joins TRBV7-2 and TRBJ2-7; tentatively, D is TRBD2 (6 bases). CDR3 length: 17 residues. The V and J ends lost 3 bases and 3 bases respectively, with 21 bases between them. Per germline, CDR1 SGHTA and CDR2 FQGNSA. This chain's CDR3 is CASSFPPRAAGSYEQYF. In DNA, the CDR3 is TGTGCCAGCAGCTTTCCCCCAAGGGCGGCGGGGAGCTACGAGCAGTACTTC.

This clonotype was seen many times. This sequence joins TRBV7-9 and TRBJ1-2; D remains unclear. CDR3 length equals 13 residues. V lost 1 base to trimming and J lost 6 bases, with 9 bases between them. Germline V gene sequence: CDR1 SEHNR, CDR2 FQNEAQ (reference sequence). The CDR3 protein is CASSLVVVNGYTF. The CDR3 DNA reads as TGTGCCAGCAGCTTAGTCGTAGTTAATGGCTACACCTTC.

This clonotype was picked up many times. V is TRBV20-1 and J is TRBJ2-7, with 10 bases that match TRBD1. V was pared by 6 bases and J by 5 bases, with 10 bases of the junction left unmatched. CDR1 and CDR2 (germline): DFQATT, SNEGSKA (reference sequence). CDR3 size: 14 residues. CDR3 coding DNA: TGCAGTGCCAGCGGGACAGGGGTGCGGGACGAGCAGTACTTC. Encoded protein: CSASGTGVRDEQYF.

Many counts were recorded for this clonotype. One end of the junction does not line up with germline, which may come from a read error. The J gene is TRBJ2-2, the V gene TRBV6-1, with TRBD1 matching over 8 bases. The CDR3 spans 16 residues. The germline V gene encodes CDR1 MNHNS and CDR2 SASEGT. CDR3 residues: CASREGQGANTGELFF. For the CDR3, the DNA is TGTGCCAGCAGGGAAGGACAGGGCGCGAACACCGGGGAGCTGTTTTTT.

This clonotype was observed at least ten times. The chain links TRBV6-5 to TRBJ2-3; 7 bases are a match to TRBD1. V shed 3 bases, J shed 4 bases, and the junction held 4 bases outside the gene matches. This CDR3 is built from 14 residues. Germline-derived CDR1 and CDR2 are MNHEY and SVGAGI. The CDR3 is CASSYRQGADTQYF. The CDR3 DNA is TGTGCCAGCAGTTATAGGCAGGGGGCAGATACGCAGTATTTT.

This clonotype occurred many times. The CDR3: CSVVWGLDTEAFF. CDR3 bases: TGCAGCGTAGTGTGGGGACTGGACACTGAAGCTTTCTTT. V gene TRBV29-1 combines with J gene TRBJ1-1; D is perhaps TRBD1 (5 bases). CDR1 and CDR2 from the germline V gene are SQVTM and ANQGSEA. The CDR3 is 13 amino acids. Deletions cut 6 bases from V and 3 bases from J, with 14 bases between. The whole variable domain, remainder taken from reference TRBV29-1 and TRBJ1-1, is SAVISQKPSRDICQRGTSLTIQCQVDSQVTMMFWYRQQPGQSLTLIATANQGSEATYESGFVIDKFPISRPNLTFSTLTVSNMSPEDSSIYLCSVVWGLDTEAFFGQGTRLTVV.